This TCR beta chain was recovered during a study of blood T cells in healthy people across ages. About 9.9 milliliters of peripheral blood were drawn from each donor. Using a J-beta primer mix together with a sample-barcoded 5' primer, a second PCR was run for 7 to 11 cycles. A template-switch adaptor containing 12 random nucleotides labeled each cDNA molecule. MiXCR, run by TCRdb on the 5' RACE reads, gives a single entry per CDR3 protein. This table holds about 670,000 distinct CDR3 sequences, around 43% found once. The count of this clonotype is one. The sequence came from an elderly man in good health. The sequenced sample consisted of blood.

The CDR3: CASSQERAASGGSTSTDTQYF. The CDR3 DNA follows: TGCGCCAGCAGCCAAGAGCGAGCTGCTAGCGGGGGCTCTACTAGCACAGATACGCAGTATTTT. The gene calls are TRBV4-1 and TRBJ2-3; 10 bases map to TRBD2. This CDR3 comprises 21 residues. V gave up 0 bases and J gave up 0 bases; unmatched junction bases: 15. Germline CDR1 and CDR2: MGHRA and YSYEKL.